The clone carrying this T cell receptor beta chain has a count of ten or more. Its antigen is currently unknown. The CDR3 has 11 amino acids. V lost 5 bases, J lost 10 bases, and 9 bases lay in between. CDR1 is MNHEY and CDR2 is SVGAGI in the germline V gene. TCRdb analysed the 5' RACE reads with MiXCR anew, one entry per CDR3 protein. The sample shows roughly 1.6 million distinct CDR3 sequences, more than 30% of them seen only once. The data originate from a study of identical twins. Study outcomes and limitations: Within cord blood, abundant beta clonotypes carried fewer insertions, but memory repertoires showed no such trend. Instead of following the same donors, the conclusions were based on cross-sectional statistical analysis. Less excess twin sharing appeared in beta out-of-frame sequences.

This chain links TRBV6-5 with TRBJ2-1; D is ambiguous. The receptor was derived from a newborn girl in good health. The sample consisted of cord blood. In nucleotides, the CDR3 is TGTGCCAGCAGTCAGTCTGGGGAGCAGTTCTTC. It encodes CASSQSGEQFF.